The rows below give T cell receptor beta chains drawn from one sample of a study of Graves' ophthalmopathy and Graves' hyperthyroidism. Each CDR3 protein gets one entry after TCRdb re-called the multiplex PCR reads with MiXCR. The sample lists over a million distinct CDR3 sequences; 36% were seen once. Sequenced input: peripheral blood or thyroid tissue (not recorded which). The receptors shown here come from an adult man with Graves' hyperthyroidism. CDR3s include the opening cysteine and the closing phenylalanine or tryptophan. Fields, in order: J gene, D gene, clone size, V gene, CDR3 DNA, CDR3 protein. D genes are given only for firm matches. Size is omitted from some rows. Given values are once, few, many or a class for expanded clones.

j_call: TRBJ2-7
d_call: NA
clone_size: NA
v_call: TRBV9
cdr3_nt: TGTGCCAGCAGCCGACTGGAGGAGCAGTACTTC
cdr3_aa: CASSRLEEQYF

j_call: TRBJ2-7
d_call: NA
clone_size: NA
v_call: TRBV15
cdr3_nt: TGTGCCACCAGCGGTAGCACAGAGAGCCCCTACGAGCAGTACTTC
cdr3_aa: CATSGSTESPYEQYF

j_call: TRBJ2-7
d_call: TRBD2
clone_size: NA
v_call: TRBV4-2
cdr3_nt: TGTGCCAGCAGCCAACACGGGACTAGCGGGACCGAGCAGTACTTC
cdr3_aa: CASSQHGTSGTEQYF

j_call: TRBJ2-7
d_call: NA
clone_size: few
v_call: TRBV28
cdr3_nt: TGTGCCAGCAGTTCGGGGACTTATCTCTTAGAGCAGTACTTC
cdr3_aa: CASSSGTYLLEQYF

j_call: TRBJ2-7
d_call: NA
clone_size: many
v_call: TRBV20-1
cdr3_nt: TGCAGTGCGAGGGGACAACGGTACGAGCAGTACTTC
cdr3_aa: CSARGQRYEQYF

j_call: TRBJ2-7
d_call: TRBD2
clone_size: NA
v_call: TRBV10-3
cdr3_nt: TGTGCCGGCAGTTACGTGACTAGCGGGTTCTACGAGCAGTACTTC
cdr3_aa: CAGSYVTSGFYEQYF

j_call: TRBJ1-1
d_call: TRBD1
clone_size: NA
v_call: TRBV12-3/TRBV12-4
cdr3_nt: TGTGCCAGCAGAACTTGGGACAGCCCCGGGAACACTGAAGCTTTCTTT
cdr3_aa: CASRTWDSPGNTEAFF

j_call: TRBJ2-7
d_call: NA
clone_size: many
v_call: TRBV7-9
cdr3_nt: TGTGCCAGCAGCTTAGCGGGATGGAGCTCCTACGAGCAGTACTTC
cdr3_aa: CASSLAGWSSYEQYF

j_call: TRBJ2-7
d_call: NA
clone_size: NA
v_call: TRBV4-2
cdr3_nt: TGTGCCAGCAGCCCACTAACTACGGGCGAGCAGTACTTC
cdr3_aa: CASSPLTTGEQYF

j_call: TRBJ2-5
d_call: TRBD2
clone_size: NA
v_call: TRBV20-1
cdr3_nt: TGCAGTGCTAGACGGGGGGAGGGCCACGAGACCCAGTACTTC
cdr3_aa: CSARRGEGHETQYF

j_call: TRBJ1-6
d_call: NA
clone_size: many
v_call: TRBV11-2
cdr3_nt: TGTGCCAGCAGCTTAGTTCCTTCGAATTCACCCCTCCACTTT
cdr3_aa: CASSLVPSNSPLHF